This T cell receptor (beta chain) is from a study of blood T cells in healthy people across ages. Every sample gave at least 5.5 micrograms of total RNA when it was extracted. Sample-barcoded 5' priming and a J-beta primer mix drove a second PCR of roughly 6 to 12 cycles. Researchers report that a template-switch adaptor with 12 random nucleotides tagged each cDNA molecule. TCRdb redid the calling of the 5' RACE reads with MiXCR, one entry per CDR3 protein. The profile shows about 970,000 distinct CDR3 sequences, approximately 50% of them singletons. The CDR3 contains 15 residues. Per germline, CDR1 KGHSH and CDR2 LQKENI. V dropped 6 bases and J dropped 6; count of bases not matched to a gene: 8.

This chain uses TRBV18 with TRBJ2-7; 13 positions match TRBD2. The material sequenced was blood. The receptor was derived from a woman aged 55-75 years in good health. The CDR3 region has the DNA TGTGCCAGCTCGCGACTAGCGGGAGGCCTGGGCGAGCAGTACTTC. This sequence encodes CASSRLAGGLGEQYF.